Listed below are T cell receptor beta chains from one sample, sequenced in a study of shared clonotypes between healthy human individuals. Data came from immunoSEQ multiplex PCR; TCRdb stores just in-frame clones and leaves some out. This sample carries hundreds of thousands of clones, more than 85% of them seen once, and the ten largest clones take 24%. The sequencing sample was made of naive CD8+ T cells sorted from blood. The receptors derive from a young man in good health. The CDR3 runs from the conserved cysteine through the conserved F or W. The order of the fields is J gene, clone size, V gene, CDR3 protein. Clone size is shown for a subset of rows, as once, few, many or a class of expanded clone.

TRBJ1-2	.	TRBV27	CASRYGTAGRGGYTF
TRBJ2-2	.	TRBV10-2	CASSELTGELFF
TRBJ1-1	.	TRBV27	CASSFGGGSTEAFF
TRBJ2-2	.	TRBV28	CASSLVGGGFGELFF
TRBJ2-1	.	TRBV11-3	CASSSTSAGVNEQFF
TRBJ2-7	.	TRBV6-5	CASSYTWDRGWEQYF
TRBJ2-7	.	TRBV7-2	CASSLAGLGYEQYF
TRBJ2-7	.	TRBV4-3	CASSQDRALEQYF
TRBJ1-4	.	TRBV19	CASSVLDRVSEKLFF
TRBJ1-1	.	TRBV6-1	CATGWDTEAFF
TRBJ2-1	.	TRBV29-1	CRYRGETRGAPQDNEQFF
TRBJ2-5	.	TRBV6-5	CASSPGTSGEETQYF
TRBJ2-1	.	TRBV5-6	CASSLLGTGAYNEQFF
TRBJ2-1	.	TRBV5-6	CASSLSHNEQFF
TRBJ2-5	.	TRBV29-1	CSVDEAGGPQETQYF
TRBJ2-7	.	TRBV28	CATSGGPHYEQYF
TRBJ2-7	.	TRBV10-3	CAIGGFQGAAYEQYF
TRBJ2-5	.	TRBV28	CASRHRVANGIQETQYF
TRBJ2-3	.	TRBV7-2	CASSLQSGPDTQYF
TRBJ2-1	.	TRBV5-5	CASSPGLAGGRVWDEQFF
TRBJ1-1	once	TRBV7-9	CASSLSQGSNTEAFF
TRBJ2-7	.	TRBV7-9	CASSLAGGSYEQYF
TRBJ1-1	.	TRBV15	CATSGNRLEAFF
TRBJ2-1	.	TRBV29-1	CSVERGEQFF
TRBJ2-1	.	TRBV9	CASSATPGLSSYNEQFF
TRBJ2-2	.	TRBV29-1	CSVGPQNTGELFF
TRBJ2-3	.	TRBV7-6	CASSTQGRTDTQYF